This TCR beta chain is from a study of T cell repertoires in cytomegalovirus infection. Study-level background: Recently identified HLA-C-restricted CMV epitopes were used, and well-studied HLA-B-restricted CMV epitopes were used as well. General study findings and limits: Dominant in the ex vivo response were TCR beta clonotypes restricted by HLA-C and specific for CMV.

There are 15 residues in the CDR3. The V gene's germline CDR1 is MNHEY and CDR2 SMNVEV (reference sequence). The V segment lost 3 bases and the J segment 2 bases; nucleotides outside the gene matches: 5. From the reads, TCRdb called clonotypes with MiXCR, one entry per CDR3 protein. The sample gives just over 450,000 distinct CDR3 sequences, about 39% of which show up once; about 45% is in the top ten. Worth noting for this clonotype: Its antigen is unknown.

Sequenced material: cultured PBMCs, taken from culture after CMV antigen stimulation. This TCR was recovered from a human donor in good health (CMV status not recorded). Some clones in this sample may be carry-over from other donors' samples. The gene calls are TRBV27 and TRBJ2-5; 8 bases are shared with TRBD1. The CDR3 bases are TGTGCCAGCAGTTTGGGGAACAGGGGGCAAGAGACCCAGTACTTC. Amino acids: CASSLGNRGQETQYF.